Shown below are 14 T cell receptor beta chains from a single sample sequenced in a study of early T cells in non-severe SARS-CoV-2 infection. TCRdb itself ran the 5' RACE reads through MiXCR, one entry per CDR3 protein. This table has more than 40,000 distinct CDR3 sequences, about 5.2% appearing once. This specimen was whole blood, taken at baseline. All receptors derive from an adult who was a healthcare worker with PCR-confirmed SARS-CoV-2 infection or an uninfected control (not recorded which).

Ten or more counts support this clonotype. Without the conserved terminal phenylalanine or tryptophan, this CDR3 likely stems from a read error. The limits of the CDR3 on the DNA are not certain, so only TCRdb's listed CDR3 is given. This rearrangement joins TRBV6-6 to TRBJ2-7; TRBD2, the D gene given by the table, was not confirmed from the DNA. The germline V gene encodes CDR1 MNHNY and CDR2 SVGAGI (reference sequence). The CDR3 adds up to 15 amino acids, both ends counted. CDR3: CASSPSKVSGLAGSG.

At least ten counts were recorded for this clonotype. The rearrangement links TRBV20-1 to TRBJ1-2; 7 bases agree with TRBD1. Germline-derived CDR1 and CDR2 are DFQATT and SNEGSKA (reference sequence). The CDR3 has 15 residues. With V trimmed by 5 bases and J by 4 bases, 13 bases remained unmatched. CDR3 region: CSASDRVPLPYGYTF. In nucleotides, the CDR3 is TGCAGTGCTTCAGACAGGGTCCCTCTACCCTATGGCTACACCTTC.

Many counts were recorded for this clonotype. This chain uses TRBV3-1 with TRBJ2-2; D unclear. V was pared by 1 base and J by 5 bases, with 8 bases between. The CDR3 is made up of 14 amino acids. The germline V gene has CDR1 LGHDT and CDR2 YNNKEL (reference sequence). CDR3 bases: TGTGCCAGCAGCCAAGGGGCGCGGACCGGGGAGCTGTTTTTT. It is translated as CASSQGARTGELFF.

This clonotype was seen at least ten times. V gene TRBV24-1 combines with J gene TRBJ1-1, with 8 bases matching TRBD1. J was trimmed by 4 bases and V by 2 bases; bases with no gene match: 2. Germline V gene sequence: CDR1 KGHDR, CDR2 SFDVKD. The CDR3 contains 14 residues. This CDR3 is CATSDSQGATEAFF. The CDR3 bases are TGTGCCACCAGTGATTCTCAGGGGGCCACTGAAGCTTTCTTT.

J is TRBJ2-1 and V is TRBV3-1; D is undetermined. This CDR3 has 13 residues. Trimming pared 4 bases from V and 5 bases from J, leaving 9 bases between. Germline lookup yields CDR1 LGHDT and CDR2 YNNKEL (reference sequence). In DNA, the CDR3 is TGTGCCAGCAGCCCCTCCTACGACAATGAGCAGTTCTTC. Protein sequence: CASSPSYDNEQFF.

The chain carries TRBV12-3 or TRBV12-4 and TRBJ1-5; D gene uncertain. CDR3 length equals 15 residues. Trimming took off 5 bases at V and 0 bases at J, with 11 bases between the two ends. This CDR3 is CASSRKADSNQPQHF. In nucleotides, the CDR3 is TGTGCCAGCAGTCGGAAAGCGGATAGCAATCAGCCCCAGCATTTT.

This clonotype was observed many times. The rearrangement uses TRBV7-3 and TRBJ2-3; possibly TRBD1 for D (7 bases). From germline, CDR1 is SGHTA and CDR2 FQGTGA. The CDR3 contains 17 residues. The germline V and J ends were trimmed by 1 base and 1 base, with 15 bases remaining between them. The CDR3 loop is CASSLRGGGTGTDTQYF. As DNA, the CDR3 is TGTGCCAGCAGCTTAAGAGGGGGCGGGACGGGCACAGATACGCAGTATTTT.

The chain employs TRBV28 and TRBJ2-5, with D perhaps matching TRBD2 (6 bases). The ends were cut back, 2 bases at V and 10 bases at J, with 11 bases in the middle. In germline, CDR1 is MDHEN, CDR2 SYDVKM. The CDR3 loop spans 12 amino acids. The CDR3 nucleotides are TGTGCCAGCAGTTTAGGCCCGCGGGACCAGTACTTC. It translates to CASSLGPRDQYF. The whole variable domain, filled in from reference TRBV28 and TRBJ2-5, reads DVKVTQSSRYLVKRTGEKVFLECVQDMDHENMFWYRQDPGLGLRLIYFSYDVKMKEKGDIPEGYSVSREKKERFSLILESASTNQTSMYLCASSLGPRDQYFGPGTRLLVL.

This clonotype was counted ten times or more. The V gene is TRBV19, the J gene TRBJ2-1; D gene ambiguous. CDR1 and CDR2 from the germline V gene are LNHDA and SQIVND (reference sequence). V gave up 8 bases and J gave up 4 bases, with 15 bases separating them. The CDR3 contains 14 residues. The CDR3 sequence is CASRLAGAYNEQFF. The CDR3 bases are TGTGCCAGTCGATTGGCTGGAGCTTACAATGAGCAGTTCTTC.

This clonotype was counted only a few times. The chain couples TRBV4-2 to TRBJ2-1; possibly TRBD2 for D (6 bases). Germline lookup yields CDR1 LGHNA and CDR2 YNFKEQ. V was shortened by 0 bases and J by 9 bases, with 18 bases between the two germline ends. The CDR3 totals 16 residues. CDR3 in DNA: TGTGCCAGCAGCCAAGAAGTGGGTCGGGAGTCGGGTGAGCAGTTCTTC. Translating gives CASSQEVGRESGEQFF.

The chain is built from TRBV9 and TRBJ2-5; possible D gene TRBD2, 5 bases. The germline gives CDR1 SGDLS, CDR2 YYNGEE. V lost 3 bases, J lost 4 bases, and 13 bases lay in between. There are 14 residues in the CDR3. In DNA, the CDR3 is TGTGCCAGCAGCGAGAGGGTCACGCCAGAGACCCAGTACTTC. It yields the protein CASSERVTPETQYF.

This clonotype was detected many times. CDR3 coding DNA: TGTGCCAGCAGACGGGACTGGAGCTCGGATGAGCAGTTCTTC. It is translated as CASRRDWSSDEQFF. J is TRBJ2-1 and V is TRBV6-5; D possibly corresponds to TRBD2 (6 bases). Deletions cut 6 bases from V and 8 bases from J, with 17 bases between. This CDR3 has 14 residues. CDR1 MNHEY and CDR2 SVGAGI come from the germline V gene.

This clonotype was seen repeatedly, ten times or more. The chain carries TRBV19 and TRBJ2-4; 8 bases are shared with TRBD2. Germline CDR1 reads LNHDA; CDR2 reads SQIVND (reference sequence). The CDR3 spans 12 residues. V lost 7 bases to trimming and J lost 7 bases; unmatched junction nucleotides: 3. The CDR3 DNA is TGTGCCAGTAATCGGGAGGGGAACATTCAGTACTTC. Translated, it gives CASNREGNIQYF.

The chain has TRBV30 and TRBJ1-1; 8 bases match TRBD1. V lost 2 bases, J lost 0 bases, and 5 bases stayed unmatched. The germline V gene has CDR1 GTSNPN and CDR2 SVGIG (reference sequence). The CDR3 is 15 residues long. In DNA, the CDR3 is TGTGCCTGGAGTTGGCCAGGGGGCATGAACACTGAAGCTTTCTTT. Amino acids: CAWSWPGGMNTEAFF.